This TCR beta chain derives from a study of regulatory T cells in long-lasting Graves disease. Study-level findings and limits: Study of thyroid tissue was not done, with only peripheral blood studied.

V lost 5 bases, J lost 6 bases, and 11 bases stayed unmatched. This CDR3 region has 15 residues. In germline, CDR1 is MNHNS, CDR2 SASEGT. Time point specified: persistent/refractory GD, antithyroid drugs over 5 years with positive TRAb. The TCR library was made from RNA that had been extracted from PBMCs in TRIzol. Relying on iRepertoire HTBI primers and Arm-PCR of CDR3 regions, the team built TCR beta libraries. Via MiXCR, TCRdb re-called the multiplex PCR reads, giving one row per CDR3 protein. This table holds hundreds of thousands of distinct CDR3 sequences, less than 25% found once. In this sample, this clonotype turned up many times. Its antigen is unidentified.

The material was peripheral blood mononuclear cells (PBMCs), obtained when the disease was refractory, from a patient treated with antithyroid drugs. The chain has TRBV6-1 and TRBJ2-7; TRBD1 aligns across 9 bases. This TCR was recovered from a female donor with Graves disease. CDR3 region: CASSQPGQGSGEQYF. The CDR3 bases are TGTGCCAGCAGTCAACCGGGACAGGGATCCGGCGAGCAGTACTTC.